This TCR beta chain was recorded in a study of blood T cell repertoires in COVID-19. Study in general: Donors in the United States, Italy and Spain gave samples during acute or convalescent COVID-19. T cells, B-cell-depleted T cells, or PBMCs provided the cDNA or gDNA that served as material.

In the original workflow: Amplification from reference gene primers served as the basis for estimated nucleated cell counts. The table came from immunoSEQ multiplex PCR; TCRdb's copy has only in-frame clones and leaves some out. Clone size and the V and J calls come from that table; the DNA yielded D and trimming. The table records some 65,000 clones, more than 90% of them present only once. The germline V gene has CDR1 SGHAT and CDR2 FQNNGV. Trimming cost V 5 bases and J 5 bases, with 16 bases left between them. The CDR3 covers 14 residues. The TCR sequence derives from a man aged 60-69 years with acute or convalescent COVID-19. This chain joins TRBV11-2 and TRBJ2-7, with a tentative D call TRBD2 (5 bases). The sequenced sample was peripheral blood. The CDR3 is CASSLAGQANEQYF. The CDR3, as DNA: TGTGCCAGCAGCCTAGCTGGGCAGGCGAACGAGCAGTACTTC.